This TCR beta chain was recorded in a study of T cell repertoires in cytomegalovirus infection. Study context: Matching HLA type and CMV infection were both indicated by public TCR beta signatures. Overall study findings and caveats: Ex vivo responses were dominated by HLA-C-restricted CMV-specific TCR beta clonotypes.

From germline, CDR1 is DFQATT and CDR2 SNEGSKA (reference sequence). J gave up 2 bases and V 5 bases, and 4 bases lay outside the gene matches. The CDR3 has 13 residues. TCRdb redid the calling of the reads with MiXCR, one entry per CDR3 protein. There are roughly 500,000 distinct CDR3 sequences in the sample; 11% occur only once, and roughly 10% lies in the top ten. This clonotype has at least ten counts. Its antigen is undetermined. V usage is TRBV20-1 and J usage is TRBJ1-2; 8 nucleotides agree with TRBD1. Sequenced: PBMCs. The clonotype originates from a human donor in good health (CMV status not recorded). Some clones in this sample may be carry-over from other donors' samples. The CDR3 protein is CSASGGENYGYTF. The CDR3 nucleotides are TGCAGTGCTTCAGGGGGCGAGAACTATGGCTACACCTTC.